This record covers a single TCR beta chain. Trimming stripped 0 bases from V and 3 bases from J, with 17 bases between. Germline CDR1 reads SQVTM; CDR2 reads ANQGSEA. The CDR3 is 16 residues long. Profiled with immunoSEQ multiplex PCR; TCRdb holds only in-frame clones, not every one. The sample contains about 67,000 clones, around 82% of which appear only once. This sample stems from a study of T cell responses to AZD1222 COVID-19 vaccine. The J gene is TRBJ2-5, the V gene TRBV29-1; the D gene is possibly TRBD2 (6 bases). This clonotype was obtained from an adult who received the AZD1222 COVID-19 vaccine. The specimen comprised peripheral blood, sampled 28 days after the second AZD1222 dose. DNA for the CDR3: TGCAGCGTTGAAGATCAAAAAAAGGACTACGAAGAGACCCAGTACTTC. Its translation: CSVEDQKKDYEETQYF.